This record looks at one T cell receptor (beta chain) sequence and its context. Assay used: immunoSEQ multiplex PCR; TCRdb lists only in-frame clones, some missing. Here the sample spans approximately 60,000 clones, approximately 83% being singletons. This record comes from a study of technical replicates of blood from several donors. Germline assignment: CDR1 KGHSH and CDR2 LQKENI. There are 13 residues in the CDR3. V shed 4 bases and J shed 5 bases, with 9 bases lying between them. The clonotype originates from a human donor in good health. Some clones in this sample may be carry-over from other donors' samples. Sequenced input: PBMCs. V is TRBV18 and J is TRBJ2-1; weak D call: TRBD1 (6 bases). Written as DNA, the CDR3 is TGTGCCAGCTCACTTGGACAGCACAATGAGCAGTTCTTC. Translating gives CASSLGQHNEQFF.